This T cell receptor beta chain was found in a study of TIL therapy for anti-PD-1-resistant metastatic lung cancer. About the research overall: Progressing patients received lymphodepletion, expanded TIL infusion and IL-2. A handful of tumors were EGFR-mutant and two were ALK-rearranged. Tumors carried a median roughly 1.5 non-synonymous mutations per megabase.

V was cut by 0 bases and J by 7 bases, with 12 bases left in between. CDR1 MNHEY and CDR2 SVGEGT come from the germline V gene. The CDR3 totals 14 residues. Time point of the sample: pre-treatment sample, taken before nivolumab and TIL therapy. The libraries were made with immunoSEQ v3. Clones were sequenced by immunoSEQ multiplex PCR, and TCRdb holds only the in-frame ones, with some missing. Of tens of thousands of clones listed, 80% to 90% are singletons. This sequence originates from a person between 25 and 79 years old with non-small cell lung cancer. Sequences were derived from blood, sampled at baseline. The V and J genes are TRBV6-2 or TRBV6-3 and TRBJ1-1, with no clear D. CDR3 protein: CASSYSTIRGEAFF. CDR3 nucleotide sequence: TGTGCCAGCAGTTACTCGACTATCCGGGGTGAAGCTTTCTTT.